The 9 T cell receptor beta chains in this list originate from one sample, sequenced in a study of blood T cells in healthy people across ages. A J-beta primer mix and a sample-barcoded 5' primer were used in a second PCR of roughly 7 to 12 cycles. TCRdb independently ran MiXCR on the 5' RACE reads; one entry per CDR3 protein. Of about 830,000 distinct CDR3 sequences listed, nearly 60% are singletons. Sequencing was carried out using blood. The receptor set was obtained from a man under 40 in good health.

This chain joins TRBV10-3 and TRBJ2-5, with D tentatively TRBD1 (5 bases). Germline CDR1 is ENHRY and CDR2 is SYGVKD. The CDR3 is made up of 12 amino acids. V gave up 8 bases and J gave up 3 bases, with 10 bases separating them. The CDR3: CAIAVREETQYF. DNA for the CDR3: TGTGCCATCGCCGTCAGGGAAGAGACCCAGTACTTC.

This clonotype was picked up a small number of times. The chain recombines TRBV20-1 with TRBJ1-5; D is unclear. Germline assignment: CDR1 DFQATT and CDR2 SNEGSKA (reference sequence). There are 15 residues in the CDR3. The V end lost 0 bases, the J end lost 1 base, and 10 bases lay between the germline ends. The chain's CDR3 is CSARDPRGSNQPQHF. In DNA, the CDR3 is TGCAGTGCTAGAGATCCCCGAGGCAGCAATCAGCCCCAGCATTTT.

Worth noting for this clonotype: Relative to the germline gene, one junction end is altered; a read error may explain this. CDR3 in amino acids: CSARGDTYNEQFF. The DNA of the CDR3 is TGCAGTGCGAGAGGGGACACCTACAATGAGCAGTTCTTC. The V call is TRBV20-1, the J call TRBJ2-1; possible D gene TRBD1, 6 bases. The CDR3 loop spans 13 amino acids. The germline CDR1 and CDR2 sequences are DFQATT and SNEGSKA (reference sequence).

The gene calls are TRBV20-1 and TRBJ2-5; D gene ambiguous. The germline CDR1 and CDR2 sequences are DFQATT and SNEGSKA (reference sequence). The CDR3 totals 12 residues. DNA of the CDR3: TGCAACCTCCCCCCCACAAAAGAGACCCAGTACTTC. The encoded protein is CNLPPTKETQYF.

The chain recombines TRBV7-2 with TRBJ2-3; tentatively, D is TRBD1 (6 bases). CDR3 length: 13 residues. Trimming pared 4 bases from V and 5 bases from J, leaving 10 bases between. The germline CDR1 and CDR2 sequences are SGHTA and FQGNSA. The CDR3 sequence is CASSSTGLDTQYF. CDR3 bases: TGTGCCAGCAGCTCCACAGGGCTAGATACGCAGTATTTT.

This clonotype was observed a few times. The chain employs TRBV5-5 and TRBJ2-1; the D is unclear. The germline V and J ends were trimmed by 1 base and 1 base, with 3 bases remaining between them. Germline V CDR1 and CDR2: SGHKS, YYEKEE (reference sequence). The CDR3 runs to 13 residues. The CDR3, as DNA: TGTGCCAGCAGCTTGTGGTCCTACAATGAGCAGTTCTTC. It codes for CASSLWSYNEQFF.

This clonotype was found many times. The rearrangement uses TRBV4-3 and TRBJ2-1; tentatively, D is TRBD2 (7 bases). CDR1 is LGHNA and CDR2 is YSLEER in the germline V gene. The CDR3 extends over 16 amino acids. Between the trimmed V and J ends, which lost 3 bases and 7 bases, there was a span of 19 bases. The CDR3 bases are TGCGCCAGCAGCCAGGAAGATAGGGGGGGGCCTAATGAGCAGTTCTTC. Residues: CASSQEDRGGPNEQFF.

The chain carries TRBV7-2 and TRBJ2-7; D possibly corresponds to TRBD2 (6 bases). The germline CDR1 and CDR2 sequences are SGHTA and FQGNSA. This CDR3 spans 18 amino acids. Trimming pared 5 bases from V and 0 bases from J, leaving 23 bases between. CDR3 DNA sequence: TGTGCCAGCAGCCCCCGGGTGAACCCAGCGGGCAACTCCTACGAGCAGTACTTC. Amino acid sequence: CASSPRVNPAGNSYEQYF.

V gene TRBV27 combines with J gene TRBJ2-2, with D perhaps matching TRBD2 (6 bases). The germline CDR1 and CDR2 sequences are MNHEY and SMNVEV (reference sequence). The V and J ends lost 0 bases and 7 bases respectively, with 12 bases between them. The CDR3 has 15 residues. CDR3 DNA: TGTGCCAGCAGTTTATCGCCCTTGGGGGGCGGGGAGCTGTTTTTT. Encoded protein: CASSLSPLGGGELFF.